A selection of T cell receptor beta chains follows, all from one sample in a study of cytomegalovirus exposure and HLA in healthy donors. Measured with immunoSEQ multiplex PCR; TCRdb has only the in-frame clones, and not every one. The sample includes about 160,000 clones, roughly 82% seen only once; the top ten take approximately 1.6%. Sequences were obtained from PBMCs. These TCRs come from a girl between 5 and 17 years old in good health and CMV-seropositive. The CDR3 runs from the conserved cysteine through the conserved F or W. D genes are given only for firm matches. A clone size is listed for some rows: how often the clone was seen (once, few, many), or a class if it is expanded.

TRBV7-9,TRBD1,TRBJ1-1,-,TGTGCCAGCAGTTCCAGGACAGGGTCGGGGAACACTGAAGCTTTCTTT,CASSSRTGSGNTEAFF
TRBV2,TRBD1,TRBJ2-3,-,TGTGCCAGCAGACCGGGACAGGATACAGATACGCAGTATTTT,CASRPGQDTDTQYF
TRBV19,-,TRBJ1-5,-,TGTGCCAGTAGTATGAGATCAGGGCTGGGTCAGCCCCAGCATTTT,CASSMRSGLGQPQHF
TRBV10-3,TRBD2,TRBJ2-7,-,TGTGCCATCAGTGAGTCGACTAGCGGACGTTCCTACGAGCAGTACTTC,CAISESTSGRSYEQYF
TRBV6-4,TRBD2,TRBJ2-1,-,TGTGCCAGCAGTGACACCAGCGGGAGTGGACCCAATGAGCAGTTCTTC,CASSDTSGSGPNEQFF
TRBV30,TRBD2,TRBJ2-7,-,TGTGCCTGGACGGGAGGGGGAGGCACCTACGAGCAGTACTTC,CAWTGGGGTYEQYF
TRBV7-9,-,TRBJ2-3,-,TGTGCCAGCAGCTTAGATCTGTCTCGGGGCACAGATACGCAGTATTTT,CASSLDLSRGTDTQYF
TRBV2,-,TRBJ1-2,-,TGTGCCAGCAGTGATAGGAGGTATAACTATGGCTACACCTTC,CASSDRRYNYGYTF
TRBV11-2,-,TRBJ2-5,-,TGTGCCAGCAGCTCTGGCCGACTCCAAGAGACCCAGTACTTC,CASSSGRLQETQYF
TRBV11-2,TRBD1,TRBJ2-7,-,TGTGCCAGCAGCTCACCGGACAGGGGGAGCTACGAGCAGTACTTC,CASSSPDRGSYEQYF
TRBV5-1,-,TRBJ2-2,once,TGCGCCAGCAGCTGGGCACCGGTGGGCACCGGGGAGCTGTTTTTT,CASSWAPVGTGELFF
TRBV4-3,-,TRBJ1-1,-,TGCGCCAGCAGCCAAAATCAGGGGATGAACACTGAAGCTTTCTTT,CASSQNQGMNTEAFF
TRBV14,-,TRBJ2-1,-,TGTGCCAGCAGCCTCCCCCCAAATGAGCAGTTCTTC,CASSLPPNEQFF
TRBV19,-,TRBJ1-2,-,TGTGCCAGTAGTATCGGGGGGTCGCTCTATGGCTACACCTTC,CASSIGGSLYGYTF
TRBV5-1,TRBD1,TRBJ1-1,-,TGCGCCAGCAGCTTGACAGGGGATAACACTGAAGCTTTCTTT,CASSLTGDNTEAFF
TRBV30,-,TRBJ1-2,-,TGTGCCTGGAGTGTAGGATCCGGGGACTACACCTTC,CAWSVGSGDYTF
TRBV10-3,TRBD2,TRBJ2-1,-,TGTGCCATCAGTGAGTCGGTCGGTATAGCGGGAAGCTCCTACAATGAGCAGTTCTTC,CAISESVGIAGSSYNEQFF
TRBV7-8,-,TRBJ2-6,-,TGTGCCAGCAGCTTATGGAGCTCTGGGGCCAACGTCCTGACTTTC,CASSLWSSGANVLTF
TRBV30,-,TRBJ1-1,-,TGTGCCTGGAGTGGTGATCGGACTTTAACTTGGGGAGCTTTCTTT,CAWSGDRTLTWGAFF
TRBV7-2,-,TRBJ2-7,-,TGTGCCAGCAGTCCCGGGGGTGTGCAGTACTTC,CASSPGGVQYF
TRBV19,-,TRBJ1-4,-,TGTGCCAGTAGTCTAAACAGGGCTAATGAAAAACTGTTTTTT,CASSLNRANEKLFF
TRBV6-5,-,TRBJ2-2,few,TGTGCCAGCAGTTACTCACCCCTCCCGGGGGCCGGGGAGCTGTTTTTT,CASSYSPLPGAGELFF
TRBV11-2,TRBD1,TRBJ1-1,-,TGTGCCAGCAGCTCCAGACAGGGAGGTCTATTCATGAACACTGAAGCTTTCTTT,CASSSRQGGLFMNTEAFF
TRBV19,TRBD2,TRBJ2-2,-,TGTGCCAGTAGTGGGAGGGATTCCGGGGAGCTGTTTTTT,CASSGRDSGELFF
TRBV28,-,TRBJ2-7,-,TGTGCCAGCAGGCCGCCCCCGAGTTACTCCTACGAGCAGTACTTC,CASRPPPSYSYEQYF
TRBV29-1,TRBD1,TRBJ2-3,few,TGCAGCGTTGAGGGACAGGGGAAAGATACGCAGTATTTT,CSVEGQGKDTQYF
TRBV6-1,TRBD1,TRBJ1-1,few,TGTGCCAGCAGCGACAGGGAAACTGAAGCTTTCTTT,CASSDRETEAFF
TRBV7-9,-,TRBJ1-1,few,TGTGCCAGCAGCAAATCAAATGGGGCGCCCAATGAAGCTTTCTTT,CASSKSNGAPNEAFF
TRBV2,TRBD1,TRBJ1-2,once,TGTGCCAGCAGTGGACAGGGCGACTATGGCTACACCTTC,CASSGQGDYGYTF
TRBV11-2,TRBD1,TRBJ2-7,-,TGTGCCAGCAGCTCAGGATTGAGGACAGGGAATTACGAGCAGTACTTC,CASSSGLRTGNYEQYF
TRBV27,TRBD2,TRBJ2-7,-,TGTGCCAGCAGGAAGACTAGCGGGACGGTCTACGAGCAGTACTTC,CASRKTSGTVYEQYF
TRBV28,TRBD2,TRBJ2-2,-,TGTGCCAGCAGTTCCCTTAGCGGGGGGGCGCCCGGGGAGCTGTTTTTT,CASSSLSGGAPGELFF
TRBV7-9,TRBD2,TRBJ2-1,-,TGTGCCAGCGATCAGTTTAAAGCGGGAGGCTCCTACAATGAGCAGTTCTTC,CASDQFKAGGSYNEQFF
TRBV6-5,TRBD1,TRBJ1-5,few,TGTGCCAGCAGAGGGACAGGCAATCAGCCCCAGCATTTT,CASRGTGNQPQHF